Below are 24 T cell receptor beta chains sequenced from a single sample in a study of blood T cell repertoires in COVID-19. Here immunoSEQ multiplex PCR was the method, and the copy in TCRdb shows in-frame clones only, minus some. The sample contains about 160,000 clones, approximately 86% of which appear only once. Input material: peripheral blood. The receptors were gathered from an elderly man with COVID-19, enrolled during active disease.

The J gene is TRBJ2-6, the V gene TRBV6-5; D not resolved. Germline V CDR1 and CDR2: MNHEY, SVGAGI. V shed 2 bases and J shed 4 bases, with 9 bases lying between them. The CDR3 extends over 15 amino acids. This chain's CDR3 is CASSYAVAGANVLTF. The CDR3 nucleotides are TGTGCCAGCAGTTACGCTGTAGCCGGGGCCAACGTCCTGACTTTC.

This rearrangement joins TRBV6-2 or TRBV6-3 to TRBJ1-6; D perhaps matches TRBD1 (5 bases). CDR1 is MNHEY and CDR2 is SVGEGT in the germline V gene. This CDR3 is 15 amino acids long. Trimming left V 1 base short and J 7 bases short, with 11 bases between. In nucleotides, the CDR3 is TGTGCCAGCAGTTACTTGGGGGACTTGAATTCACCCCTCCACTTT. Amino acid sequence: CASSYLGDLNSPLHF.

This chain joins TRBV5-4 and TRBJ1-1, with TRBD1 matching 7 bases. Per the germline V gene, CDR1 is SGHNT and CDR2 is YYREEE (reference sequence). The CDR3 extends over 14 amino acids. V lost 3 bases to trimming and J lost 1 base; unmatched junction nucleotides: 3. In DNA form, the CDR3 reads TGTGCCAGCAGCTCTAGACAGGGGAACACTGAAGCTTTCTTT. It encodes CASSSRQGNTEAFF.

This clone has a single count. The genes are TRBV28 and TRBJ2-3, with D tentatively TRBD2 (6 bases). The CDR3 is made up of 14 amino acids. Between the trimmed V and J ends, which lost 2 bases and 1 base, there was a span of 7 bases. Germline-derived CDR1 and CDR2 are MDHEN and SYDVKM. CDR3 loop: CASSLTSRTDTQYF. The CDR3 DNA follows: TGTGCCAGCAGTTTAACTAGCCGCACAGATACGCAGTATTTT. The entire variable domain, with the rest obtained from reference TRBV28 and TRBJ2-3, is as follows: DVKVTQSSRYLVKRTGEKVFLECVQDMDHENMFWYRQDPGLGLRLIYFSYDVKMKEKGDIPEGYSVSREKKERFSLILESASTNQTSMYLCASSLTSRTDTQYFGPGTRLTVL.

The V gene is TRBV10-3, the J gene TRBJ1-2; D remains unclear. From germline, CDR1 is ENHRY and CDR2 SYGVKD. V lost 2 bases and J lost 8, with 12 bases in between. The CDR3 is 13 amino acids. CDR3 DNA: TGTGCCATCAGTGAGACCGTTCCGGAGGGCTACACCTTC. Amino acids: CAISETVPEGYTF.

CDR3 sequence: CASSVTPRGGNTEAFF. The CDR3 DNA is TGTGCCAGCAGCGTAACCCCAAGGGGAGGGAACACTGAAGCTTTCTTT. This chain links TRBV9 with TRBJ1-1, with a tentative D call TRBD1 (5 bases). This CDR3 region has 16 residues. The V gene lost 1 base and the J gene lost 1 base, with 14 bases spanning the gap. Germline V gene lookup returns CDR1 SGDLS and CDR2 YYNGEE.

The V and J genes are TRBV6-2 or TRBV6-3 and TRBJ2-5; 13 positions match TRBD2. The CDR3 spans 16 residues. Trimming removed 5 bases from V and 1 base from J; junction bases left unmatched: 4. The germline V gene encodes CDR1 MNHEY and CDR2 SVGEGT. The CDR3 DNA reads TGTGCCAGCAGTCGGGGACTAGCGGGGTTCCAAGAGACCCAGTACTTC. It codes for CASSRGLAGFQETQYF.

This chain connects TRBV7-3 to TRBJ2-2, with D perhaps TRBD1 (6 bases). V shed 2 bases and J shed 7 bases, with 11 bases lying between them. Germline V gene lookup returns CDR1 SGHTA and CDR2 FQGTGA. The length of the CDR3 is 14 residues. The CDR3 DNA follows: TGTGCCAGCAGCTTATCCTCACAGGGCGGGGAGCTGTTTTTT. Amino acids: CASSLSSQGGELFF.

The chain employs TRBV9 and TRBJ1-4; 10 bases agree with TRBD1. Per germline, CDR1 SGDLS and CDR2 YYNGEE. The CDR3 has 16 residues. Unmatched junction bases numbered 10, after V lost 4 bases and J lost 7 bases. CDR3 region: CASSRTPGQGIEKLFF. The CDR3 DNA follows: TGTGCCAGCAGCAGAACCCCGGGACAGGGGATTGAAAAACTGTTTTTT.

The chain joins TRBV7-2 to TRBJ1-6, with 8 bases matching TRBD1. V was clipped by 5 bases and J by 4 bases; unmatched bases: 7. Germline values: CDR1 SGHTA, CDR2 FQGNSA. CDR3 length equals 16 residues. CDR3 DNA sequence: TGTGCCAGCAGCCCCGGGACAGGAAATTATAATTCACCCCTCCACTTT. Its translation is CASSPGTGNYNSPLHF.

This chain connects TRBV11-2 to TRBJ2-1; 9 bases fit TRBD2. Germline-derived CDR1 and CDR2 are SGHAT and FQNNGV. The junction had 17 bases not matched to a gene; V was cut back by 5 bases and J by 12 bases. CDR3 length equals 16 residues. CDR3 residues: CASSRIERGANMGQFF. Written as DNA, the CDR3 is TGTGCCAGCAGCCGAATCGAGCGGGGGGCTAACATGGGGCAGTTCTTC. The full variable domain, its missing parts supplied by reference TRBV11-2 and TRBJ2-1, is EAGVAQSPRYKIIEKRQSVAFWCNPISGHATLYWYQQILGQGPKLLIQFQNNGVVDDSQLPKDRFSAERLKGVDSTLKIQPAKLEDSAVYLCASSRIERGANMGQFFGPGTRLTVL.

J is TRBJ1-1 and V is TRBV27; D might be TRBD1 (5 bases). The CDR3 is 14 residues long. The V gene lost 5 bases and the J gene lost 8 bases, with 18 bases spanning the gap. Germline CDR1 is MNHEY and CDR2 is SMNVEV (reference sequence). CDR3 bases: TGTGCCAGCAGTCCAACCCCCGCCCGACAGGAAGCTTTCTTT. This sequence encodes CASSPTPARQEAFF.

On this clone: Other DNA sequences in this sample translate to the same CDR3. The chain uses TRBV5-1 and TRBJ1-6, with D tentatively TRBD1 (5 bases). The CDR3 is 15 residues long. Germline lookup yields CDR1 SGHRS and CDR2 YFSETQ. Trimming stripped 0 bases from V and 3 bases from J, with 7 bases between. CDR3 bases: TGCGCCAGCAGCTTGGGGCAGGGCTATAATTCACCCCTCCACTTT. Residues: CASSLGQGYNSPLHF.

This clone was found many times. The gene calls are TRBV9 and TRBJ1-2; no definite D call. Germline CDR1 and CDR2: SGDLS and YYNGEE. The V gene lost 3 bases and the J gene lost 5 bases, with 11 bases spanning the gap. This CDR3 contains 13 residues. The CDR3 DNA follows: TGTGCCAGCAGCGGGACCCCGGGGTATGGCTACACCTTC. Translation: CASSGTPGYGYTF. Variable domain in full (rest from reference TRBV9 and TRBJ1-2): DSGVTQTPKHLITATGQRVTLRCSPRSGDLSVYWYQQSLDQGLQFLIQYYNGEERAKGNILERFSAQQFPDLHSELNLSSLELGDSALYFCASSGTPGYGYTFGSGTRLTVV.

The rearrangement links TRBV9 to TRBJ1-2, with D perhaps matching TRBD1 (5 bases). Germline assignment: CDR1 SGDLS and CDR2 YYNGEE. The CDR3 is made up of 14 amino acids. V was clipped by 3 bases and J by 4 bases, with 13 bases between them. The CDR3 is CASSDPQGSYGYTF. The CDR3, as DNA: TGTGCCAGCAGCGACCCCCAGGGCAGCTATGGCTACACCTTC. Full variable domain (outside the CDR3, taken from reference TRBV9 and TRBJ1-2): DSGVTQTPKHLITATGQRVTLRCSPRSGDLSVYWYQQSLDQGLQFLIQYYNGEERAKGNILERFSAQQFPDLHSELNLSSLELGDSALYFCASSDPQGSYGYTFGSGTRLTVV.

CDR3 in DNA: TGCGCCAGCAGTTCAAGCGGGGTCAGCACAGATACGCAGTATTTT. Residues: CASSSSGVSTDTQYF. V gene TRBV5-1 combines with J gene TRBJ2-3; 7 nucleotides agree with TRBD2. The length of the CDR3 is 15 residues. The V segment lost 5 bases and the J segment 0 bases; nucleotides outside the gene matches: 6. CDR1 is SGHRS, CDR2 YFSETQ, per germline.

This chain uses TRBV4-1 with TRBJ1-5, with D hard to call. The V gene's germline CDR1 is MGHRA and CDR2 YSYEKL. The CDR3 length is 17 residues. The V end was cut by 4 bases, the J end by 0 bases, with 16 bases between. CDR3: CASSLSAEWASNQPQHF. The CDR3 bases are TGCGCCAGCAGCCTCTCAGCCGAGTGGGCTAGCAATCAGCCCCAGCATTTT.

The chain uses TRBV19 and TRBJ2-7; 9 bases fit TRBD2. Trimming cost V 5 bases and J 3 bases; bases outside gene matches: 8. The CDR3 length is 15 residues. Germline CDR1 reads LNHDA; CDR2 reads SQIVND (reference sequence). The CDR3 reads CASSSRLAALYEQYF. The CDR3 DNA is TGTGCCAGTAGTTCCCGACTAGCGGCTCTCTACGAGCAGTACTTC.

This sequence joins TRBV18 and TRBJ1-2; maybe TRBD1 (5 bases). Germline V gene sequence: CDR1 KGHSH, CDR2 LQKENI. Trimming stripped 1 base from V and 8 bases from J, with 11 bases between. This CDR3 region has 13 residues. CDR3 sequence (DNA): TGTGCCAGCTCACCACGGGAAGGGGTGGGCTACACCTTC. Translating it yields CASSPREGVGYTF.

The chain has TRBV15 and TRBJ2-2; 7 positions agree with TRBD2. This CDR3 has 16 residues. The germline CDR1 and CDR2 sequences are LNHNV and YYDKDF (reference sequence). V trimming: 0 bases; J trimming: 5 bases; junction bases outside the gene matches: 6. The CDR3 spells CATSRDRDYLTGELFF. The CDR3 nucleotides are TGTGCCACCAGCAGAGATCGGGACTACCTAACCGGGGAGCTGTTTTTT.

This clone has more than one count but fewer than ten. The chain is built from TRBV10-1 and TRBJ2-7; TRBD2 is a possible D gene (6 bases). The CDR3 is 16 residues long. Looked up from germline, CDR1 is WNHNN and CDR2 is SYGVQD (reference sequence). V shed 8 bases and J shed 2 bases, with 22 bases lying between them. The CDR3 coding sequence is TGCGCCAGCCGAGAGGGAGGACGACCGACCCCCTACGAGCAGTACTTC. This encodes CASREGGRPTPYEQYF.

A single count supports this clone. This chain connects TRBV4-1 to TRBJ1-5; D may be TRBD1 (6 bases). Trimming stripped 0 bases from V and 4 bases from J, with 16 bases between. In germline, CDR1 is MGHRA, CDR2 YSYEKL. CDR3 length equals 17 residues. The CDR3 loop reads CASSQDPRGGQNQPQHF. The CDR3 DNA reads TGCGCCAGCAGCCAAGATCCGAGGGGTGGACAGAATCAGCCCCAGCATTTT.

The chain is built from TRBV5-5 and TRBJ2-3, with 8 bases lining up with TRBD1. The CDR3 covers 14 residues. The germline CDR1 and CDR2 sequences are SGHKS and YYEKEE (reference sequence). V dropped 3 bases and J dropped 6; count of bases not matched to a gene: 6. Written as DNA, the CDR3 is TGTGCCAGCAGCTGGGACAGGAGGGGGGATACGCAGTATTTT. Translating it yields CASSWDRRGDTQYF.

CDR3 DNA: TGTGCCAGCAGCATGGGACTGAACGGGCTGTTTTTT. It yields the protein CASSMGLNGLFF. This chain connects TRBV11-3 to TRBJ2-2, with D perhaps matching TRBD2 (6 bases). V lost 5 bases to trimming and J lost 13 bases, with 14 bases between them. The CDR3 extends over 12 amino acids. The germline gives CDR1 SGHNT, CDR2 YENEEA.